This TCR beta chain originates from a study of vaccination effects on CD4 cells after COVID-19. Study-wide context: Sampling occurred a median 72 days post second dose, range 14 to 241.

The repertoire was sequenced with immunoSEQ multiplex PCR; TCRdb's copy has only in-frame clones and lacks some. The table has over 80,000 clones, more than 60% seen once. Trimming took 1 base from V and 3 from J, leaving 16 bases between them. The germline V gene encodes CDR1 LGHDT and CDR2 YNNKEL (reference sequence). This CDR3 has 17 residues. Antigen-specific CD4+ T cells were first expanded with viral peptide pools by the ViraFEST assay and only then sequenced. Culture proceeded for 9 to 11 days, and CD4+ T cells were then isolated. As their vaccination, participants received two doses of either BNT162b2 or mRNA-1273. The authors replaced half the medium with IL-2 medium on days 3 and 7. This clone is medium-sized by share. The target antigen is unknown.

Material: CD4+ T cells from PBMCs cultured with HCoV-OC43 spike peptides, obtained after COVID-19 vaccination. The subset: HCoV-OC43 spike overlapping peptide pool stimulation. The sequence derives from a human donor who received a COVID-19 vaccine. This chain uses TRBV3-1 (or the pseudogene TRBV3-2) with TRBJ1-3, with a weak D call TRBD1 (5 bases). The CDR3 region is CASSQAAWGGGGNTIYF. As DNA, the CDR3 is TGTGCCAGCAGCCAAGCTGCATGGGGGGGAGGTGGAAACACCATATATTTT.